A single sample gave rise to the 19 T cell receptor beta chains below, sequenced in a study of response to subunit inactivated influenza vaccine. TCRdb re-called the RT-PCR reads through MiXCR, storing one row per CDR3 protein. The sample has about 580,000 distinct CDR3 sequences, around 13% seen once. This specimen was PBMCs from blood, taken approximately 13 days after vaccination. These receptor sequences come from a man aged 45-65 years who received an inactivated influenza vaccine.

This clonotype was found a few times. The gene calls are TRBV5-1 and TRBJ1-4; D gene ambiguous. CDR3 length equals 13 residues. The germline V gene has CDR1 SGHRS and CDR2 YFSETQ. The V gene lost 3 bases and the J gene lost 11 bases, with 14 bases spanning the gap. The CDR3 DNA reads as TGCGCCAGCAGCTATGGCGGCTTTGGGAAACTGTTTTTT. Amino acids: CASSYGGFGKLFF.

This clonotype was detected many times. The chain recombines TRBV6-5 with TRBJ2-5; a possible D gene is TRBD1 (5 bases). The CDR3 spans 13 residues. CDR1 and CDR2 from the germline V gene are MNHEY and SVGAGI. Trimming removed 2 bases at V and 1 base at J, with 5 bases between. The CDR3 reads CASSYTGQETQYF. The CDR3 coding sequence is TGTGCCAGCAGTTACACAGGCCAAGAGACCCAGTACTTC.

This clonotype was counted at least ten times. The CDR3 DNA sequence: TGCGCCAGCAGCTTCACAGGGGGCGCAAGCGGGAGGCTATCCTACGAGCAGTACTTC. Residues: CASSFTGGASGRLSYEQYF. This chain uses TRBV5-1 with TRBJ2-7; D tentatively reads TRBD1 or TRBD2 (9 bases each). Germline CDR1 reads SGHRS; CDR2 reads YFSETQ. The CDR3 totals 19 residues. Trimming took off 2 bases at V and 1 base at J, with 25 bases between the two ends.

Regarding this clonotype: A read error may produce the germline difference seen at one junction end. This chain links TRBV28 with TRBJ2-7; 9 positions agree with TRBD1. The CDR3 length is 14 residues. The germline V gene encodes CDR1 MDHEN and CDR2 SYDVKM. In DNA form, the CDR3 reads TGTGCCAGCAGTTTATATTGGGGGGGACAGGGTCTGGTCTTC. Its translation is CASSLYWGGQGLVF.

This clonotype was seen at least ten times. The chain couples TRBV18 to TRBJ2-5; no reliable D call. This CDR3 is built from 12 residues. Germline V gene data show CDR1 as KGHSH and CDR2 as LQKENI. The V gene lost 3 bases and the J gene lost 4 bases, with 6 bases spanning the gap. CDR3 sequence reads: CASSPRRETQYF. The DNA for the CDR3 is TGTGCCAGCTCACCGAGAAGAGAGACCCAGTACTTC. Complete variable domain (other parts from reference TRBV18 and TRBJ2-5): NAGVMQNPRHLVRRRGQEARLRCSPMKGHSHVYWYRQLPEEGLKFMVYLQKENIIDESGMPKERFSAEFPKEGPSILRIQQVVRGDSAAYFCASSPRRETQYFGPGTRLLVL.

This clonotype was picked up a small number of times. The V and J genes are TRBV18 and TRBJ1-5, with D hard to call. The V end lost 2 bases, the J end lost 7 bases, and 9 bases lay between the germline ends. Germline lookup yields CDR1 KGHSH and CDR2 LQKENI. CDR3 length equals 13 residues. The CDR3, as DNA: TGTGCCAGCTCACCAGGGGTCGACCAGCCCCAGCATTTT. This sequence encodes CASSPGVDQPQHF.

The V gene is TRBV5-1, the J gene TRBJ2-5; 7 bases are shared with TRBD2. The CDR3 runs 16 residues. Trimming at V came to 4 bases and at J to 2 bases, leaving 11 bases not matched to a gene. The germline V gene has CDR1 SGHRS and CDR2 YFSETQ. The CDR3 region is CASSPRTSWDQETQYF. Here the CDR3 DNA reads TGCGCCAGCAGCCCCCGGACTAGTTGGGATCAAGAGACCCAGTACTTC.

This clonotype was seen a few times. V is TRBV28 and J is TRBJ2-3; the D gene is possibly TRBD1 (6 bases). Germline V CDR1 and CDR2: MDHEN, SYDVKM. Trimming cost V 8 bases and J 3 bases, with 18 bases left between them. This CDR3 has 15 amino acids. The CDR3 DNA sequence: TGTGCCAGCGCCCCCGGGCAGGGGCGGACAGATACGCAGTATTTT. Its translation is CASAPGQGRTDTQYF.

There are many counts of this clonotype. V and J are TRBV10-3 and TRBJ2-1, with TRBD2 as a possible D gene (5 bases). Between the trimmed V and J ends, which lost 2 bases and 8 bases, there was a span of 7 bases. The CDR3 has 12 residues. Looked up from germline, CDR1 is ENHRY and CDR2 is SYGVKD. CDR3 sequence (DNA): TGTGCCATCAGTGAGGGAGGTTATGAGCAGTTCTTC. Its translation: CAISEGGYEQFF.

This clonotype was detected a few times. This chain joins TRBV12-3 or TRBV12-4 and TRBJ2-7, with D perhaps TRBD2 (5 bases). There are 13 residues in the CDR3. Deletions cut 4 bases from V and 6 bases from J, with 13 bases between. The CDR3 DNA follows: TGTGCCAGCAGTTCCGGGGTCCGACGCGAGCAGTACTTC. Translating gives CASSSGVRREQYF.

This chain joins TRBV6-1 and TRBJ2-1; 10 nucleotides agree with TRBD2. Germline CDR1 MNHNS, CDR2 SASEGT. V gave up 7 bases and J gave up 4 bases; unmatched junction bases: 7. This CDR3 spans 15 amino acids. This CDR3 is CASNRAGGPYNEQFF. The CDR3 bases are TGTGCCAGCAATAGAGCGGGGGGGCCGTACAATGAGCAGTTCTTC.

This clonotype came up once. This sequence joins TRBV7-2 and TRBJ2-5; TRBD2 agrees at 7 bases. Unmatched junction bases numbered 3, after V lost 0 bases and J lost 2 bases. Germline CDR1 reads SGHTA; CDR2 reads FQGNSA. CDR3 length: 15 amino acids. The DNA of the CDR3 is TGTGCCAGCAGCTTAGCCGGGGGGAGGCAAGAGACCCAGTACTTC. As protein: CASSLAGGRQETQYF.

This clonotype was observed many times. The chain has TRBV5-1 and TRBJ2-5; 7 bases map to TRBD2. With 4 bases clipped from V and 5 bases from J, the junction kept 17 bases outside the gene matches. The CDR3 loop spans 17 amino acids. Germline V lookup: CDR1 SGHRS, CDR2 YFSETQ. Here the CDR3 DNA reads TGCGCCAGCAGCACGAGAACGACTAGCTGGAGTGTGGAGACCCAGTACTTC. Amino acids: CASSTRTTSWSVETQYF.

J is TRBJ2-1 and V is TRBV4-1, with TRBD1 as a possible D gene (6 bases). This CDR3 contains 16 residues. V dropped 3 bases and J dropped 2 bases, with 14 bases sitting between them. Germline CDR1 reads MGHRA; CDR2 reads YSYEKL. The CDR3 region is CASSHQGGLAYNEQFF. The CDR3 DNA reads TGCGCCAGCAGCCACCAAGGGGGTCTTGCCTACAATGAGCAGTTCTTC.

The chain is built from TRBV9 and TRBJ1-1; 8 nucleotides line up with TRBD1. With 0 bases clipped from V and 10 bases from J, the junction kept 5 bases outside the gene matches. This CDR3 contains 13 residues. Germline V CDR1 and CDR2: SGDLS, YYNGEE. The CDR3 nucleotides read TGTGCCAGCAGCGTAGATGGACAGGGAACAGCTTTCTTT. It specifies CASSVDGQGTAFF.

The rearrangement joins TRBV20-1 to TRBJ2-1; 10 bases are a match to TRBD2. The CDR3 loop spans 18 amino acids. The V gene end was trimmed by 5 bases and the J gene end by 7 bases; junction bases not matched to a gene: 20. Per germline, CDR1 DFQATT and CDR2 SNEGSKA (reference sequence). The CDR3 loop reads CSAVRPLGGLAGDNEQFF. In DNA, the CDR3 is TGCAGTGCTGTGAGACCGCTCGGAGGGCTAGCGGGAGATAATGAGCAGTTCTTC.

The chain is built from TRBV19 and TRBJ1-5; the D gene is possibly TRBD1 (5 bases). Germline V gene lookup returns CDR1 LNHDA and CDR2 SQIVND (reference sequence). V was clipped by 1 base and J by 5 bases, with 12 bases between them. This CDR3 region has 15 residues. The CDR3 sequence is CASSIGAGVHQPQHF. CDR3 coding DNA: TGTGCCAGTAGTATAGGAGCGGGGGTGCATCAGCCCCAGCATTTT.

There are a few counts of this clonotype. This chain joins TRBV9 and TRBJ1-4; D is unclear. CDR1 and CDR2 from the germline V gene are SGDLS and YYNGEE. Trimming took 0 bases from V and 6 from J, leaving 12 bases between them. CDR3 length: 15 residues. The CDR3 sequence is CASSVGARHDEKLFF. CDR3 nucleotides: TGTGCCAGCAGCGTAGGGGCCCGACACGATGAAAAACTGTTTTTT.

In this sample, this clonotype turned up many times. The chain uses TRBV28 and TRBJ2-1; TRBD1 might be the D (5 bases). CDR3 length equals 15 residues. V was clipped by 3 bases and J by 6 bases, with 15 bases between them. Germline loops: CDR1 MDHEN, CDR2 SYDVKM. CDR3 nucleotides: TGTGCCAGCAGTTTCCAGGGTGGGGTCGGCAATGAGCAGTTCTTC. It yields the protein CASSFQGGVGNEQFF.